Listed below are T cell receptor beta chains from one sample, sequenced in a study of shared clonotypes between healthy human individuals. Data came from immunoSEQ multiplex PCR; TCRdb stores just in-frame clones and leaves some out. The sample records about 1.1 million clones, approximately 77% being singletons. The source material was memory CD4+ T cells from PBMCs. All receptors come from a man aged 18 to 30 in good health. Some clones in this sample may be carry-over from other donors' samples. Both conserved end residues are part of each CDR3. D genes are given only for firm matches. Rows may omit the clone size; those that give it use once, few, many or a size class.

>TRBJ1-3|NA|TRBV10-3|TRBD1
CAIRELTGAHSRNTIYF
TGTGCCATCAGGGAACTGACAGGGGCCCACTCAAGGAACACCATATATTTT
>TRBJ2-1|NA|TRBV11-2|TRBD2
CASRFRLAGIYNEQFF
TGTGCCAGCAGGTTCCGACTAGCGGGGATCTACAATGAGCAGTTCTTC
>TRBJ1-5|few|TRBV6-4|NA
CASSDSGRSGPQHF
TGTGCCAGCAGTGACTCGGGTAGATCTGGGCCCCAGCATTTT
>TRBJ2-2|once|TRBV23-1|TRBD1
CARPPDRGNTGELFF
TGCGCCAGGCCCCCGGACAGGGGGAACACCGGGGAGCTGTTTTTT
>TRBJ2-1|NA|TRBV6-5|NA
CASSPQGFGYNEQFF
TGTGCCAGCAGTCCTCAGGGATTTGGCTACAATGAGCAGTTCTTC
>TRBJ1-1|NA|TRBV5-4|NA
CASSLGGDTEAFF
TGTGCCAGCAGCTTGGGAGGGGACACTGAAGCTTTCTTT
>TRBJ2-1|NA|TRBV5-1|NA
CASSLGPPGNEQFF
TGCGCCAGCAGCTTGGGACCCCCGGGCAATGAGCAGTTCTTC
>TRBJ2-3|once|TRBV10-3|TRBD2
CAVHPNVASGRVADTQYF
TGTGCCGTCCATCCTAATGTGGCTAGCGGGAGGGTGGCAGATACGCAGTATTTT
>TRBJ2-4|NA|TRBV28|NA
CASSSTGKNIQYF
TGTGCCAGCAGTTCCACCGGCAAAAACATTCAGTACTTC
>TRBJ2-5|NA|TRBV7-7|TRBD1
CASSIQGQETQYF
TGTGCCAGCAGTATACAGGGGCAGGAGACCCAGTACTTC
>TRBJ2-7|NA|TRBV11-2|TRBD1
CASSRGQGSYEQYF
TGTGCCAGCAGCCGGGGACAGGGGTCCTACGAGCAGTACTTC
>TRBJ2-1|NA|TRBV5-1|TRBD2
CASSPRRPGLAGMNEQFF
TGCGCCAGCAGCCCGCGCCGACCGGGACTAGCGGGAATGAATGAGCAGTTCTTC
>TRBJ2-7|NA|TRBV6-6|TRBD1
CASSSIRDRASEQYF
TGTGCCAGCAGTTCAATCCGGGACAGGGCTTCCGAGCAGTACTTC
>TRBJ1-5|NA|TRBV28|NA
CASRLTQPSVGQPQHF
TGTGCCAGCAGGCTTACTCAGCCATCAGTGGGTCAGCCCCAGCATTTT
>TRBJ2-7|few|TRBV19|NA
CASSMVQGFHEQYF
TGTGCCAGTAGTATGGTCCAGGGGTTCCACGAGCAGTACTTC
>TRBJ2-7|NA|TRBV5-1|NA
CASSQDYEQYF
TGCGCCAGCAGCCAGGACTACGAGCAGTACTTC